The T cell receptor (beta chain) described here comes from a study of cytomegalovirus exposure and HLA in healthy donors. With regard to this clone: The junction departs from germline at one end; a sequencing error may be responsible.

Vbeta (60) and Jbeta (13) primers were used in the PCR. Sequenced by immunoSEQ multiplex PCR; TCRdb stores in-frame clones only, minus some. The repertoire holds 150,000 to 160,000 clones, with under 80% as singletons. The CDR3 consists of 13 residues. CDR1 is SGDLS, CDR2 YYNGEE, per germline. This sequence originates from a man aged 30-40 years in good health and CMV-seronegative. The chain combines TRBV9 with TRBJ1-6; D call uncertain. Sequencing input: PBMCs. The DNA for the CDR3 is TGTGCCAGCAGCGGGGCAAATAATTCACCCCTCAACTTT. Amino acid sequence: CASSGANNSPLNF. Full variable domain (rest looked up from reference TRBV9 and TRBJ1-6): DSGVTQTPKHLITATGQRVTLRCSPRSGDLSVYWYQQSLDQGLQFLIQYYNGEERAKGNILERFSAQQFPDLHSELNLSSLELGDSALYFCASSGANNSPLNFGNGTRLTVT.